This T cell receptor (beta chain) was found in a study of T cell repertoires in cytomegalovirus infection. At the level of the study: Based on public TCR beta signatures, there were indications of CMV infection and of a matching HLA type.

TCRdb analysed the reads with MiXCR anew, one entry per CDR3 protein. The table shows approximately 250,000 distinct CDR3 sequences, with 5% to 8.5% occurring only once. The sample holds many counts of this clonotype. The TCR originated in a human donor in good health (CMV status not recorded). Some clones in this sample may be carry-over from other donors' samples. Material: PBMCs.

The CDR3 nucleotides are TGTGCCAGCAGTTTGGACAGGGGTGACATTCAGTACTTC. Encoded protein: CASSLDRGDIQYF. V usage is TRBV7-9 and J usage is TRBJ2-4; 9 nucleotides match TRBD1. The CDR3 totals 13 residues. The V gene's germline CDR1 is SEHNR and CDR2 FQNEAQ (reference sequence). V shed 6 bases and J 8 bases; nucleotides not matched to a gene: 5.